This T cell receptor (beta chain) was identified in a study of blood T cell repertoires in COVID-19. Study as a whole: The United States, Italy and Spain supplied acute and convalescent COVID-19 samples. Nucleic acid was either cDNA or gDNA, and it came from T cells, B-cell-depleted T cells, or PBMCs.

Seattle enrolled patients during active infection and tracked them longitudinally. This CDR3 has 14 amino acids. The germline V gene has CDR1 SGHTA and CDR2 FQGNSA. The germline V and J ends were trimmed by 4 bases and 0 bases, with 10 bases remaining between them. Authors' data handling: Reference gene primer amplification yielded estimated nucleated cell counts. Method: immunoSEQ multiplex PCR; TCRdb's copy keeps in-frame clones and lacks some. V and J calls and clone size are copied from that table; D and trimming were computed from the DNA. The data hold 200,000 to 300,000 clones, with roughly 81% observed a single time.

Input material: peripheral blood. This chain uses TRBV7-2 with TRBJ2-7; D remains unclear. This TCR was recovered from an elderly woman with COVID-19, enrolled during active disease. The CDR3 sequence: CASSSAVHSYEQYF. The CDR3 coding sequence is TGTGCCAGCAGCTCCGCAGTCCACTCCTACGAGCAGTACTTC.